The entry that follows covers one TCR beta chain sequence. The CDR3 covers 15 residues. Per the germline V gene, CDR1 is SGDLS and CDR2 is YYNGEE. V lost 0 bases and J lost 2; bases outside the gene matches: 3. The entry originates in a study of T cell changes during pregnancy in multiple sclerosis. Profiling relied on immunoSEQ multiplex PCR, and the TCRdb table lists in-frame clones only, not all of them. The table shows around 110,000 clones, with 91% occurring only once. The sequencing used peripheral blood, collected before pregnancy. V is TRBV9 and J is TRBJ2-3; 7 bases agree with TRBD2. This sequence originates from a female donor with multiple sclerosis, enrolled in a pregnancy study. CDR3 DNA sequence: TGTGCCAGCAGCGTAGGGGGAGGGTTCACAGATACGCAGTATTTT. This translates into CASSVGGGFTDTQYF.